One sample yielded the 23 T cell receptor beta chains listed below, sequenced in a study of beta chain features in type 1 diabetes. Expressed TCRB transcripts were sequenced after all isolated RNA was converted to cDNA. Clones were read by immunoSEQ multiplex PCR, and TCRdb kept only the in-frame ones, dropping some. The sample carries under 250,000 clones, about 14% recorded once. The sequenced sample was naive CD4+ T cells from blood. The receptors stem from a woman aged 40 to 50 in good health.

CDR3 in amino acids: CASSFSGLAGQETQYF. The CDR3 DNA reads as TGTGCCAGCAGCTTTAGTGGACTAGCGGGGCAAGAGACCCAGTACTTC. The chain is built from TRBV7-2 and TRBJ2-5, with 12 bases aligning to TRBD2. The CDR3 spans 16 residues. Germline CDR1 reads SGHTA; CDR2 reads FQGNSA. Unmatched junction bases numbered 4, after V lost 3 bases and J lost 2 bases.

This chain uses TRBV4-1 with TRBJ2-3; no clear D. This CDR3 is built from 12 residues. CDR1 and CDR2 (germline): MGHRA, YSYEKL. V lost 4 bases to trimming and J lost 6 bases, with 8 bases between them. CDR3 coding DNA: TGCGCCAGCAGCCCCCTTGAGGATACGCAGTATTTT. Translating it yields CASSPLEDTQYF.

This sequence joins TRBV5-4 and TRBJ1-1; D might be TRBD1 (5 bases). CDR3 length equals 14 residues. The germline CDR1 and CDR2 sequences are SGHNT and YYREEE (reference sequence). Between the trimmed V and J ends, which lost 2 bases and 4 bases, there was a span of 12 bases. This chain's CDR3 is CASSFRGRGTEAFF. The CDR3 DNA reads as TGTGCCAGCAGCTTTCGAGGGAGGGGCACTGAAGCTTTCTTT.

This chain joins TRBV7-2 and TRBJ2-3; 7 positions match TRBD1. The junction had 5 bases not matched to a gene; V was cut back by 3 bases and J by 2 bases. The germline gives CDR1 SGHTA, CDR2 FQGNSA. This CDR3 has 15 amino acids. The DNA of the CDR3 is TGTGCCAGCAGCTTGGACAGGATTCTCACAGATACGCAGTATTTT. This codes for CASSLDRILTDTQYF.

The chain is built from TRBV5-1 and TRBJ2-1; 8 positions match TRBD2. With 4 bases clipped from V and 5 bases from J, the junction kept 11 bases outside the gene matches. CDR1 is SGHRS, CDR2 YFSETQ, per germline. CDR3 size: 16 residues. CDR3 nucleotides: TGCGCCAGCAGCCGTTCGGGGAGCGGGGGTGACAATGAGCAGTTCTTC. Translating it yields CASSRSGSGGDNEQFF.

The chain combines TRBV27 with TRBJ2-6; 8 bases align to TRBD1. Looked up from germline, CDR1 is MNHEY and CDR2 is SMNVEV (reference sequence). The CDR3 runs to 15 residues. V trimming: 5 bases; J trimming: 3 bases; junction bases outside the gene matches: 3. The CDR3 is CASSRQGFGANVLTF. DNA of the CDR3: TGTGCCAGCAGTCGACAGGGGTTTGGGGCCAACGTCCTGACTTTC.

V usage is TRBV2 and J usage is TRBJ2-7, with a weak D call TRBD1 (6 bases). Trimming cost V 7 bases and J 5 bases, with 15 bases left between them. The CDR3 is made up of 13 amino acids. The germline CDR1 and CDR2 sequences are SNHLY and FYNNEI. The CDR3 is CASKLGAGNEQYF. CDR3 bases: TGTGCCAGCAAATTGGGGGCTGGGAACGAGCAGTACTTC. Together with reference TRBV2 and TRBJ2-7, the CDR3 gives the full variable domain: EPEVTQTPSHQVTQMGQEVILRCVPISNHLYFYWYRQILGQKVEFLVSFYNNEISEKSEIFDDQFSVERPDGSNFTLKIRSTKLEDSAMYFCASKLGAGNEQYFGPGTRLTVT.

The sample holds a few counts of this clone. The gene calls are TRBV25-1 and TRBJ1-2; maybe TRBD1 (6 bases). The CDR3 is made up of 13 amino acids. Trimming removed 6 bases from V and 7 bases from J, with 15 bases in between. CDR1 is MGHDK, CDR2 SYGVNS, per germline. CDR3 DNA sequence: TGTGCCAGCAGCCACCGGGACAAATCTGGCTACACCTTC. The encoded protein is CASSHRDKSGYTF.

In this sample, this clone turned up a few times. The chain has TRBV6-1 and TRBJ2-1; D not certain. The CDR3 covers 13 residues. In germline, CDR1 is MNHNS, CDR2 SASEGT. V shed 6 bases and J shed 11 bases, with 17 bases lying between them. The CDR3: CASRTAVLAKQFF. In DNA, the CDR3 is TGTGCCAGCAGGACCGCGGTCCTTGCCAAGCAGTTCTTC.

This sequence joins TRBV5-1 and TRBJ1-1; the match to TRBD1 covers 9 bases. Germline CDR1 and CDR2: SGHRS and YFSETQ. The CDR3 is 16 amino acids. V lost 5 bases to trimming and J lost 5 bases; unmatched junction nucleotides: 13. The CDR3, as DNA: TGCGCCAGCAGTCAGACCCCGGGACAGGGCAAGACTGAAGCTTTCTTT. It yields the protein CASSQTPGQGKTEAFF.

The chain recombines TRBV6-5 with TRBJ2-7; the match to TRBD2 covers 10 bases. The CDR3 sequence is 13 residues long. V was pared by 6 bases and J by 7 bases, with 6 bases of the junction left unmatched. Germline-derived CDR1 and CDR2 are MNHEY and SVGAGI. Written as DNA, the CDR3 is TGTGCCAGCAGCCGAGCGGGGGGGACGGAGCAGTACTTC. Translating it yields CASSRAGGTEQYF.

This clone was observed a few times. The chain combines TRBV11-2 with TRBJ2-2; 12 positions match TRBD2. With V trimmed by 5 bases and J by 7 bases, 8 bases remained unmatched. The CDR3 has 16 amino acids. Germline V CDR1 and CDR2: SGHAT, FQNNGV. The CDR3 loop reads CASSTRTSGEVGELFF. The CDR3 nucleotides are TGTGCCAGCAGCACGCGGACTAGCGGGGAGGTCGGGGAGCTGTTTTTT. Full variable domain (remainder filled in from reference TRBV11-2 and TRBJ2-2): EAGVAQSPRYKIIEKRQSVAFWCNPISGHATLYWYQQILGQGPKLLIQFQNNGVVDDSQLPKDRFSAERLKGVDSTLKIQPAKLEDSAVYLCASSTRTSGEVGELFFGEGSRLTVL.

The V gene is TRBV5-4, the J gene TRBJ2-1; 9 nucleotides line up with TRBD1. There are 16 residues in the CDR3. Germline trimming cut 0 bases from V and 6 bases from J; bases unmatched to any gene: 7. CDR1 is SGHNT, CDR2 YYREEE, per germline (reference sequence). The CDR3 reads CASSLGGTGIVNEQFF. In DNA, the CDR3 is TGTGCCAGCAGCTTGGGTGGGACAGGGATTGTCAATGAGCAGTTCTTC.

This sequence joins TRBV6-1 and TRBJ1-5; 7 positions agree with TRBD1. CDR3 length: 13 residues. The V gene end was trimmed by 6 bases and the J gene end by 5 bases; junction bases not matched to a gene: 4. Germline values: CDR1 MNHNS, CDR2 SASEGT. DNA of the CDR3: TGTGCCAGCAGGGGGACAGTTGATCAGCCCCAGCATTTT. It codes for CASRGTVDQPQHF.

This clone showed up just once. This chain uses TRBV6-5 with TRBJ2-1; 7 nucleotides align to TRBD1. The J segment lost 12 bases and the V segment lost 8 bases, leaving 10 bases of the junction unmatched. The CDR3 extends over 12 amino acids. CDR1 is MNHEY and CDR2 is SVGAGI in the germline V gene. The CDR3 DNA follows: TGTGCCAGCGGGGACAGTAGAAGGGGGCAGTTCTTC. Its protein is CASGDSRRGQFF.

In its sample, this clone was seen a few times. This chain joins TRBV2 and TRBJ2-2, with 9 bases matching TRBD2. The germline V gene encodes CDR1 SNHLY and CDR2 FYNNEI. The trim removed 6 bases at V and 6 bases at J, leaving 8 bases unmatched. CDR3 length equals 15 residues. In DNA form, the CDR3 reads TGTGCCAGCAGCCCCGGGACTAGCTACCCCGGGGAGCTGTTTTTT. It encodes CASSPGTSYPGELFF.

The sample holds a few counts of this clone. V is TRBV13 and J is TRBJ2-7; 11 positions agree with TRBD2. Unmatched junction bases numbered 8, after V lost 4 bases and J lost 3 bases. The CDR3 covers 16 residues. In germline, CDR1 is PRHDT, CDR2 FYEKMQ (reference sequence). The CDR3: CASSSKVAGGHYEQYF. The CDR3, as DNA: TGTGCCAGCAGCTCGAAGGTAGCGGGGGGGCACTACGAGCAGTACTTC.

This clone was detected only a few times. V gene TRBV19 combines with J gene TRBJ2-3, with D unresolved. Per germline, CDR1 LNHDA and CDR2 SQIVND (reference sequence). The germline V and J ends were trimmed by 9 bases and 2 bases, with 18 bases remaining between them. This CDR3 spans 15 amino acids. Here the CDR3 DNA reads TGTGCCAGCTCCCCGTGGTCAGGTTCCACAGATACGCAGTATTTT. It translates to CASSPWSGSTDTQYF.

This clone was seen more than once but under ten times. This chain links TRBV4-2 with TRBJ1-6; 8 bases fit TRBD1. The V segment lost 3 bases and the J segment 8 bases; nucleotides outside the gene matches: 3. From germline, CDR1 is LGHNA and CDR2 YNFKEQ. The CDR3 has 14 amino acids. The CDR3 DNA reads TGTGCCAGCAGCCACGGACAGGGAGATTCACCCCTCCACTTT. Translating gives CASSHGQGDSPLHF.

In this sample, this clone turned up a few times. The chain is built from TRBV7-8 and TRBJ2-5; possibly TRBD2 for D (5 bases). The germline V and J ends were trimmed by 1 base and 0 bases, with 9 bases remaining between them. Germline loops: CDR1 SGHVS, CDR2 FQNEAQ. CDR3 length: 15 amino acids. The CDR3 spells CASSLGTRYQETQYF. In DNA, the CDR3 is TGTGCCAGCAGCTTAGGCACTAGGTACCAAGAGACCCAGTACTTC.

The table lists this clone with a few counts. The chain combines TRBV6-5 with TRBJ2-4; maybe TRBD2 (5 bases). This CDR3 comprises 15 residues. V gave up 6 bases and J gave up 0 bases, with 12 bases separating them. Germline V gene lookup returns CDR1 MNHEY and CDR2 SVGAGI. This CDR3 reads CASSSGLIAKNIQYF. The CDR3 coding sequence is TGTGCCAGCAGCTCGGGATTAATAGCCAAAAACATTCAGTACTTC.

This clone was counted a few times. V gene TRBV27 combines with J gene TRBJ2-3; a weak D match, TRBD1 (7 bases). Trimming removed 6 bases at V and 3 bases at J, with 16 bases between. The CDR3 has 15 residues. Germline loops: CDR1 MNHEY, CDR2 SMNVEV (reference sequence). CDR3 sequence (DNA): TGTGCCAGCAGCCCCGGGGGCAGGGGGACAGATACGCAGTATTTT. This sequence encodes CASSPGGRGTDTQYF.

This clone was found a few times. This specimen includes other DNA sequences encoding the same CDR3. The chain links TRBV18 to TRBJ2-3; D is ambiguous. Per the germline V gene, CDR1 is KGHSH and CDR2 is LQKENI. The germline V and J ends were trimmed by 6 bases and 3 bases, with 7 bases remaining between them. This CDR3 region has 12 residues. The CDR3 DNA reads TGTGCCAGCTCTCCAACAACAGATACGCAGTATTTT. This sequence encodes CASSPTTDTQYF.